The 6 T cell receptor beta chains presented below share a single source sample, sequenced in a study of blood T cell repertoires in COVID-19. Libraries were prepared by immunoSEQ multiplex PCR; TCRdb keeps only in-frame clonotypes and omits some of them. The profile covers 110,000 to 150,000 clones, with around 83% appearing a single time and 4% taken by the ten largest. Material: peripheral blood. The source is a woman of 80 years or more with acute or convalescent COVID-19.

This clone has just one count. This sequence joins TRBV5-6 and TRBJ2-3, with D possibly matching TRBD2 (6 bases). The CDR3 has 14 residues. Looked up from germline, CDR1 is SGHDT and CDR2 is YYEEEE. The germline V and J ends were trimmed by 5 bases and 7 bases, with 17 bases remaining between them. This chain's CDR3 is CASRLAQLVNTQYF. The CDR3 DNA reads as TGTGCCAGCAGACTAGCCCAACTCGTGAATACGCAGTATTTT.

The chain couples TRBV27 to TRBJ1-2; 7 nucleotides line up with TRBD1. V was clipped by 5 bases and J by 5 bases; unmatched bases: 8. This CDR3 region has 14 residues. Germline V gives CDR1 MNHEY, CDR2 SMNVEV (reference sequence). The CDR3, as DNA: TGTGCCAGCAGTCCTTACAAGACAGGGTATGGCTACACCTTC. Protein sequence: CASSPYKTGYGYTF.

The J gene is TRBJ2-3, the V gene TRBV7-9, with 8 bases fitting TRBD1. The CDR3 has 16 residues. Per germline, CDR1 SEHNR and CDR2 FQNEAQ (reference sequence). The ends lost 1 base at V and 1 base at J; junction bases unmatched: 4. The DNA of the CDR3 is TGTGCCAGCAGCTTAGGCAGGGGGCTCGGCACAGATACGCAGTATTTT. This sequence encodes CASSLGRGLGTDTQYF.

The CDR3 DNA is TGTGCCAGCACTCTTGGGACTTTACTTAACACCTTC. Translated: CASTLGTLLNTF. This rearrangement joins TRBV7-9 to TRBJ1-2; perhaps TRBD1 as D (5 bases). The germline V and J ends were trimmed by 7 bases and 12 bases, with 18 bases remaining between them. The CDR3 runs 12 residues. Germline V gene data show CDR1 as SEHNR and CDR2 as FQNEAQ (reference sequence).

The J gene is TRBJ1-3, the V gene TRBV28; D is possibly TRBD1 (5 bases). The CDR3 length is 15 residues. In germline, CDR1 is MDHEN, CDR2 SYDVKM. The germline V and J ends were trimmed by 3 bases and 0 bases, with 9 bases remaining between them. CDR3 amino acids: CASSLQGFSGNTIYF. DNA of the CDR3: TGTGCCAGCAGTTTGCAGGGCTTCTCTGGAAACACCATATATTTT.

This chain links TRBV10-3 with TRBJ1-2; 12 bases are shared with TRBD1. The V gene end was trimmed by 6 bases and the J gene end by 4 bases; junction bases not matched to a gene: 3. Germline assignment: CDR1 ENHRY and CDR2 SYGVKD. This CDR3 is built from 14 residues. The CDR3 here is CAIRPGQGAYGYTF. In DNA, the CDR3 is TGTGCCATCAGACCGGGACAGGGGGCCTATGGCTACACCTTC.